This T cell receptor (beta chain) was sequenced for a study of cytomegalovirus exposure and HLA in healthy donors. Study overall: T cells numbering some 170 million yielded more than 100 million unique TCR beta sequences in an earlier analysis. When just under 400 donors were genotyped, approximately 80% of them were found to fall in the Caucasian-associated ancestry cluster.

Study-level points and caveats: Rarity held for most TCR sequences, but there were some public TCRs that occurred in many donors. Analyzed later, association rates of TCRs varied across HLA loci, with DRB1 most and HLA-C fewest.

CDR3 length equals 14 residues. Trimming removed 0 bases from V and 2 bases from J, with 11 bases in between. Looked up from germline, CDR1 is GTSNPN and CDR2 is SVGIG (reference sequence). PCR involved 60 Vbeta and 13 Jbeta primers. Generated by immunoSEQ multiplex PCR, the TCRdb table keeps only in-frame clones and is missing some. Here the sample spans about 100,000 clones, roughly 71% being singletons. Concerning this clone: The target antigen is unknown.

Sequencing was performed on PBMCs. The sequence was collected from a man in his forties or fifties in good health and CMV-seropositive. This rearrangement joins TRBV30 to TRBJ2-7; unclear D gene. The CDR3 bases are TGTGCCTGGAGTGTAACGGGTGGAACCTACGAGCAGTACTTC. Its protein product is CAWSVTGGTYEQYF.